Presented here are 28 T cell receptor beta chains from one specimen sequenced in a study of CD8 T cells in ankylosing spondylitis. Study-wide points: Seven to nine highly homologous variants formed a TCR beta motif that appeared characteristic of ankylosing spondylitis blood.

The antigens for these receptors are not known. TCRdb re-called the 5' RACE reads with MiXCR, one entry per CDR3 protein. In the table there are about 210,000 distinct CDR3 sequences, approximately 7.4% of which are singletons. Sequenced sample: blood, either unsorted or a sorted T cell fraction (not recorded which). These receptors were obtained from a male donor with ankylosing spondylitis.

This clonotype was seen ten or more times. The DNA for the CDR3 is TGTGCCAGCAGCTCCCGGGTCGATCCCCTAACGGGTACGCAGTATTTT. Translation gives CASSSRVDPLTGTQYF. The genes are TRBV11-2 and TRBJ2-3; no clear D. The ends were cut back, 4 bases at V and 8 bases at J, with 22 bases in the middle. Germline-derived CDR1 and CDR2 are SGHAT and FQNNGV. This CDR3 is built from 16 residues. The full variable domain, with the rest looked up from reference TRBV11-2 and TRBJ2-3, is EAGVAQSPRYKIIEKRQSVAFWCNPISGHATLYWYQQILGQGPKLLIQFQNNGVVDDSQLPKDRFSAERLKGVDSTLKIQPAKLEDSAVYLCASSSRVDPLTGTQYFGPGTRLTVL.

This clonotype was observed at least ten times. The chain couples TRBV7-9 to TRBJ1-2, with no clear D. Germline-derived CDR1 and CDR2 are SEHNR and FQNEAQ (reference sequence). This CDR3 spans 13 amino acids. V lost 5 bases, J lost 9 bases, and 16 bases lay in between. In DNA form, the CDR3 reads TGTGCCAGCAGCCTAGACCGCCTGTACCGCTACACCTTC. Translated, it gives CASSLDRLYRYTF.

This clonotype was recorded many times. The chain has TRBV12-3 or TRBV12-4 and TRBJ2-1; D is uncertain. Trimming removed 6 bases at V and 4 bases at J, with 10 bases between. The CDR3 has 13 residues. Here the CDR3 reads CASRPNLYNEQFF. In nucleotides, the CDR3 is TGTGCCAGCAGGCCGAACTTGTACAATGAGCAGTTCTTC.

This sequence joins TRBV12-3 or TRBV12-4 and TRBJ1-5, with D unresolved. V was pared by 6 bases and J by 4 bases, with 16 bases between. The CDR3 sequence is 15 residues long. CDR3 region: CASRPGRAGNQPQHF. Here the CDR3 DNA reads TGTGCCAGCAGGCCAGGACGGGCTGGGAATCAGCCCCAGCATTTT.

This clonotype has ten or more counts. The chain couples TRBV6-1 to TRBJ2-5; D might be TRBD1 (5 bases). CDR1 MNHNS and CDR2 SASEGT come from the germline V gene. The length of the CDR3 is 15 residues. Trimming took off 1 base at V and 3 bases at J, with 12 bases between the two ends. In DNA form, the CDR3 reads TGTGCCAGCAGTGAAGATCGGGTAGGGGAAGAGACCCAGTACTTC. Residues: CASSEDRVGEETQYF.

This clonotype was seen repeatedly, ten times or more. The V gene is TRBV29-1, the J gene TRBJ1-2, with a tentative D call TRBD1 (6 bases). The CDR3 length is 12 residues. From germline, CDR1 is SQVTM and CDR2 ANQGSEA. The germline V and J ends were trimmed by 7 bases and 4 bases, with 13 bases remaining between them. This CDR3 is CSAASDSYGYTF. The CDR3 nucleotides read TGCAGCGCAGCGTCGGACAGCTATGGCTACACCTTC.

This clonotype was picked up a small number of times. The chain recombines TRBV18 with TRBJ2-3; tentative D call: TRBD2 (5 bases). The CDR3 is 16 residues long. V lost 0 bases, J lost 4 bases, and 14 bases lay in between. CDR1 is KGHSH, CDR2 LQKENI, per germline. The CDR3 nucleotides are TGTGCCAGCTCACCACCGGTAGCGAGGCGTCCAGATACGCAGTATTTT. Translated, it gives CASSPPVARRPDTQYF.

There are many counts of this clonotype. The chain combines TRBV12-3 or TRBV12-4 with TRBJ2-3; TRBD2 agrees at 9 bases. This CDR3 region has 15 residues. J gave up 5 bases and V 3 bases, and 6 bases lay outside the gene matches. CDR3 bases: TGTGCCAGCAGTTTTTGGCGGGAGGGTGGAGATACGCAGTATTTT. Translating gives CASSFWREGGDTQYF.

This clonotype occurred many times. The chain recombines TRBV27 with TRBJ2-1, with a possible D match to TRBD1 (6 bases). The ends were cut back, 7 bases at V and 4 bases at J, with 11 bases in the middle. The CDR3 covers 13 residues. CDR1 is MNHEY and CDR2 is SMNVEV in the germline V gene (reference sequence). The CDR3 region is CASKGTPYNEQFF. DNA of the CDR3: TGTGCCAGCAAGGGGACACCTTACAATGAGCAGTTCTTC.

This clonotype was seen ten or more times. The V gene is TRBV28, the J gene TRBJ2-7; unclear D gene. This CDR3 spans 14 amino acids. Germline V CDR1 and CDR2: MDHEN, SYDVKM. V lost 7 bases and J 1 base, leaving 14 bases between the germline ends. The CDR3 loop is CASTQIISSYEQYF. Here the CDR3 DNA reads TGTGCCAGCACCCAAATTATTTCATCCTACGAGCAGTACTTC.

In this sample, this clonotype turned up many times. The chain employs TRBV4-2 and TRBJ1-1; tentative D call: TRBD1 (5 bases). Germline V gene lookup returns CDR1 LGHNA and CDR2 YNFKEQ. V was pared by 5 bases and J by 2 bases, with 15 bases between. The CDR3 consists of 15 residues. CDR3 protein: CASSYLGRTNTEAFF. The CDR3 DNA follows: TGTGCCAGCAGCTATCTGGGACGGACAAACACTGAAGCTTTCTTT.

Ten or more counts support this clonotype. The V and J genes are TRBV6-2 or TRBV6-3 and TRBJ2-7; D may be TRBD1 (6 bases). Trimming stripped 5 bases from V and 2 bases from J, with 7 bases between. Germline V gene sequence: CDR1 MNHEY, CDR2 SVGEGT. The CDR3 contains 12 residues. The chain's CDR3 is CASSTGTYEQYF. Here the CDR3 DNA reads TGTGCCAGCAGTACAGGGACCTACGAGCAGTACTTC.

This clonotype was seen many times. The J gene is TRBJ2-2, the V gene TRBV11-2; no definite D call. The germline V and J ends were trimmed by 4 bases and 8 bases, with 8 bases remaining between them. The CDR3 covers 12 residues. Germline CDR1 is SGHAT and CDR2 is FQNNGV. The CDR3 DNA is TGTGCCAGCAGCTCCGGGCGAGGGGAGCTGTTTTTT. Residues: CASSSGRGELFF.

The chain is built from TRBV7-9 and TRBJ2-1, with 8 bases fitting TRBD1. CDR1 is SEHNR and CDR2 is FQNEAQ in the germline V gene (reference sequence). The V and J ends lost 3 bases and 7 bases, in that order; junction bases with no gene match: 8. The CDR3 runs to 15 residues. Here the CDR3 reads CASSLDRARLNEQFF. The CDR3 nucleotides are TGTGCCAGCAGCTTGGACAGGGCGAGGTTGAATGAGCAGTTCTTC.

This clonotype was seen ten or more times. This chain uses TRBV5-6 with TRBJ2-2, with D unclear. The CDR3 covers 16 residues. Trimming took off 4 bases at V and 1 base at J, with 14 bases between the two ends. Germline CDR1 reads SGHDT; CDR2 reads YYEEEE. CDR3 bases: TGTGCCAGCAGCAACCGGCAAAGACTGAACACCGGGGAGCTGTTTTTT. It yields the protein CASSNRQRLNTGELFF.

Many counts were recorded for this clonotype. This chain uses TRBV29-1 with TRBJ1-1; no reliable D call. Germline CDR1 is SQVTM and CDR2 is ANQGSEA. V lost 2 bases to trimming and J lost 4 bases, with 17 bases between them. This CDR3 has 15 residues. Here the CDR3 DNA reads TGCAGCGTTGAACCTCATGGGGTATATGGCACTGAAGCTTTCTTT. Its protein product is CSVEPHGVYGTEAFF.

This clonotype showed up many times. This chain joins TRBV7-9 and TRBJ2-7; D is uncertain. CDR1 is SEHNR and CDR2 is FQNEAQ in the germline V gene (reference sequence). V was clipped by 2 bases and J by 1 base, with 6 bases between them. The CDR3 length is 13 residues. CDR3 sequence reads: CASSLSESYEQYF. The CDR3 DNA follows: TGTGCCAGCAGCTTAAGCGAATCCTACGAGCAGTACTTC.

The chain couples TRBV15 to TRBJ2-2, with TRBD2 matching 7 bases. Germline CDR1 and CDR2: LNHNV and YYDKDF (reference sequence). The CDR3 loop spans 14 amino acids. V shed 8 bases and J 5 bases; nucleotides not matched to a gene: 8. The DNA for the CDR3 is TGTGCCACCCGAGAAACGGGAGGAACCGGGGAGCTGTTTTTT. Encoded protein: CATRETGGTGELFF.

This clonotype was counted at least ten times. The rearrangement joins TRBV5-1 to TRBJ2-7, with a weak D call TRBD2 (6 bases). The length of the CDR3 is 13 residues. Germline V gene sequence: CDR1 SGHRS, CDR2 YFSETQ. V was clipped by 4 bases and J by 5 bases, with 13 bases between them. The CDR3 nucleotides read TGCGCCAGCAGCCGGGACTTTATCAACGAGCAGTACTTC. This gives the protein CASSRDFINEQYF.

This clonotype was recorded at least ten times. The chain is built from TRBV5-1 and TRBJ2-7; no reliable D call. CDR3 length: 14 amino acids. The germline V gene encodes CDR1 SGHRS and CDR2 YFSETQ. V was clipped by 1 base and J by 6 bases, with 14 bases between them. Here the CDR3 DNA reads TGCGCCAGCAGCTTGAACGAAGGGTGGCTCGAGCAGTACTTC. Translation gives CASSLNEGWLEQYF.

This clonotype was picked up many times. The rearrangement joins TRBV7-2 to TRBJ1-2, with 8 nucleotides matching TRBD1. The J segment lost 4 bases and the V segment lost 3 bases, leaving 7 bases of the junction unmatched. CDR3 length equals 15 residues. Germline V gene data show CDR1 as SGHTA and CDR2 as FQGNSA. The CDR3 nucleotides are TGTGCCAGCAGCTTCCCTCGGACAGGGATCTATGGCTACACCTTC. Its protein is CASSFPRTGIYGYTF.

Many counts were recorded for this clonotype. V gene TRBV28 combines with J gene TRBJ2-3, with D maybe TRBD2 (6 bases). The V and J ends lost 4 bases and 0 bases respectively, with 14 bases between them. Looked up from germline, CDR1 is MDHEN and CDR2 is SYDVKM. The CDR3 is 16 residues long. DNA for the CDR3: TGTGCCAGCAGTTCCCTCCGGGACTGGAGCACAGATACGCAGTATTTT. This sequence encodes CASSSLRDWSTDTQYF.

There are many counts of this clonotype. This chain connects TRBV28 to TRBJ2-7; D gene uncertain. This CDR3 is 15 amino acids long. CDR1 is MDHEN, CDR2 SYDVKM, per germline. The V end lost 2 bases, the J end lost 6 bases, and 17 bases lay between the germline ends. As DNA, the CDR3 is TGTGCCAGCAGTTTAATTGGGTTTCTGGATGGCGAGCAGTACTTC. Translating it yields CASSLIGFLDGEQYF.

This clonotype showed up many times. This chain uses TRBV4-1 with TRBJ2-5; D is perhaps TRBD1 or TRBD2 (5 bases each). The V end lost 1 base, the J end lost 9 bases, and 15 bases lay between the germline ends. The CDR3 totals 14 residues. In germline, CDR1 is MGHRA, CDR2 YSYEKL. CDR3 sequence (DNA): TGCGCCAGCAGCCAAGTCTCCCTTCTGGGGGCCCAGTACTTC. Encoded protein: CASSQVSLLGAQYF.

This clonotype came up many times. This chain connects TRBV6-1 to TRBJ2-5; unclear D gene. Between the trimmed V and J ends, which lost 7 bases and 5 bases, there was a span of 14 bases. This CDR3 has 13 amino acids. CDR1 is MNHNS, CDR2 SASEGT, per germline. The CDR3 loop is CASTSSMGETQYF. CDR3 DNA sequence: TGTGCCAGCACATCCTCCATGGGGGAGACCCAGTACTTC.

This clonotype occurred a few times. The chain combines TRBV19 with TRBJ2-2; unclear D gene. The CDR3 covers 14 residues. Germline CDR1 reads LNHDA; CDR2 reads SQIVND (reference sequence). V lost 5 bases to trimming and J lost 0 bases, with 7 bases between them. The CDR3 spells CASSFRPNTGELFF. CDR3 nucleotides: TGTGCCAGTAGTTTTCGTCCGAACACCGGGGAGCTGTTTTTT.

This clonotype came up a few times. The chain has TRBV6-5 and TRBJ1-2; D ambiguous. The V and J ends lost 0 bases and 3 bases respectively, with 5 bases between them. The CDR3 runs to 13 residues. The germline gives CDR1 MNHEY, CDR2 SVGAGI. The CDR3 protein is CASSYSEDYGYTF. CDR3 in DNA: TGTGCCAGCAGTTACTCGGAGGACTATGGCTACACCTTC.

The V and J genes are TRBV12-3 or TRBV12-4 and TRBJ1-1, with 9 nucleotides matching TRBD1. The V gene end was trimmed by 7 bases and the J gene end by 9 bases; junction bases not matched to a gene: 15. The CDR3 runs 15 residues. CDR3 region: CASNTGGRLAGKAFF. The CDR3 DNA reads TGTGCCAGCAATACAGGGGGCAGATTAGCCGGTAAAGCTTTCTTT.